Listed below are T cell receptor beta chains from one sample, sequenced in a study of T cell repertoires in cytomegalovirus infection. In TCRdb, the reads were re-called with MiXCR into one record per CDR3 protein. The table records about 600,000 distinct CDR3 sequences, less than 25% of them present only once. Sequenced material: CD8+ T cells from PBMCs. Receptors originate from a human donor in good health (CMV status not recorded). Some clones in this sample may be carry-over from other donors' samples. Each CDR3 is given with its conserved first and last residue. The D gene is left open where the match is weak. The size field is filled for only some rows; it gives once, few, many or a size class.

V: TRBV27
size: -
J: TRBJ2-1
D: -
DNA: TGTGCCAGCAGTCGTCCTCTCGGTGAGCAGTTCTTC
CDR3: CASSRPLGEQFF

V: TRBV27
size: many
J: TRBJ1-6
D: -
DNA: TGTGCCAGCAGTTTATGGGGATCACCCCTCCACTTT
CDR3: CASSLWGSPLHF

V: TRBV2
size: few
J: TRBJ2-1
D: -
DNA: TGTGCCAGCAGTGAAGCGGGGATAATTCAAGGGAGTTACAATGAGCAGTTCTTC
CDR3: CASSEAGIIQGSYNEQFF

V: TRBV19
size: -
J: TRBJ1-1
D: -
DNA: TGTGCCAGTAGTATCGGAGAGATGACTGAAGCTTTCTTT
CDR3: CASSIGEMTEAFF

V: TRBV29-1
size: -
J: TRBJ1-1
D: -
DNA: TGCAGCGTGATGGATTCATTGGGGAACGCTGAAGCTTTCTTT
CDR3: CSVMDSLGNAEAFF

V: TRBV7-9
size: many
J: TRBJ2-1
D: -
DNA: TGTGCCAGCAGCCCAACCTCCCCGACAGGTTCGGACTACAATGAGCAGTTCTTC
CDR3: CASSPTSPTGSDYNEQFF

V: TRBV5-1
size: -
J: TRBJ2-1
D: TRBD1
DNA: TGCGCCAGCAGCGCTTCCGGGACAGACTACAATGAGCAGTTCTTC
CDR3: CASSASGTDYNEQFF

V: TRBV7-8
size: many
J: TRBJ2-3
D: -
DNA: TGTGCCAGCAGCTTACCCCCGGGACCTACGTATACGCAGTATTTT
CDR3: CASSLPPGPTYTQYF

V: TRBV7-9
size: -
J: TRBJ2-3
D: -
DNA: TGTGCCAGCAGCTCTCCAGTCACAGATACGCAGTATTTT
CDR3: CASSSPVTDTQYF

V: TRBV7-9
size: -
J: TRBJ1-1
D: -
DNA: TGTGCCAGCAGCTTTAGACGCGGGGGAGTCACTGAAGCTTTCTTT
CDR3: CASSFRRGGVTEAFF

V: TRBV6-6
size: few
J: TRBJ2-4
D: -
DNA: TGTGCCAGCAGCGACACCTGGGGCGCCAAAAACATTCAGTACTTC
CDR3: CASSDTWGAKNIQYF

V: TRBV9
size: few
J: TRBJ1-6
D: -
DNA: TGTGCCAGCAGCCAAGGACGGACTCCAGCGAATTCACCCCTCCACTTT
CDR3: CASSQGRTPANSPLHF

V: TRBV6-2/TRBV6-3
size: few
J: TRBJ2-6
D: -
DNA: TGTGCCAGCAGATTACCGATTACCCCTTCTGGGGCCAACGTCCTGACTTTC
CDR3: CASRLPITPSGANVLTF

V: TRBV7-9
size: -
J: TRBJ1-5
D: TRBD1
DNA: TGTGCCAGCAGCTTAGAGGGGACAGGCTCAAACCTCTATCAGCCCCAGCATTTT
CDR3: CASSLEGTGSNLYQPQHF

V: TRBV7-9
size: -
J: TRBJ2-6
D: -
DNA: TGTGCCAGCAGTCAAGTCCCTCCTGGGGCCAACGTCCTGACTTTC
CDR3: CASSQVPPGANVLTF

V: TRBV13
size: many
J: TRBJ2-1
D: -
DNA: TGTGCCAGCAGCCCGACCTATCGTTCCTACAATGAGCAGTTCTTC
CDR3: CASSPTYRSYNEQFF